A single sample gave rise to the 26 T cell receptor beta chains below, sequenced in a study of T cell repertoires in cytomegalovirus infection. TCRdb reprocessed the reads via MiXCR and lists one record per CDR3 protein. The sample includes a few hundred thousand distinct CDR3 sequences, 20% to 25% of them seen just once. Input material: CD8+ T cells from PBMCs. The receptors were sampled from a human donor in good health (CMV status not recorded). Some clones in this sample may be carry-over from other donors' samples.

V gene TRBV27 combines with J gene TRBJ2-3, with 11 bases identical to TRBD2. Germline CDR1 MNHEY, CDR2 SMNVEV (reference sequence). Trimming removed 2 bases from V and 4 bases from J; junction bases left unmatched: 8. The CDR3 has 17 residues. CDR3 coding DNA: TGTGCCAGCAGTTTAACCCAACTAGCGGGGGTGTCAGATACGCAGTATTTT. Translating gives CASSLTQLAGVSDTQYF.

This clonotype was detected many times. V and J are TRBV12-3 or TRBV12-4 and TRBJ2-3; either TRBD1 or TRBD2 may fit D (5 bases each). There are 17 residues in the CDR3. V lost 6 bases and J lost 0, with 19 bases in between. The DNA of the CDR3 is TGTGCCAGCAGCTCGAGGGTTTATGGACAAAGCACAGATACGCAGTATTTT. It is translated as CASSSRVYGQSTDTQYF.

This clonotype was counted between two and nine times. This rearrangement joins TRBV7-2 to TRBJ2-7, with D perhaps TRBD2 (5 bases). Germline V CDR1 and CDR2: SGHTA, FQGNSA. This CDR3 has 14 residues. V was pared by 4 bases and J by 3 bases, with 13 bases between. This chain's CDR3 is CASSSAGIRYEQYF. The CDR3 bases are TGTGCCAGCAGCTCCGCCGGGATACGCTACGAGCAGTACTTC.

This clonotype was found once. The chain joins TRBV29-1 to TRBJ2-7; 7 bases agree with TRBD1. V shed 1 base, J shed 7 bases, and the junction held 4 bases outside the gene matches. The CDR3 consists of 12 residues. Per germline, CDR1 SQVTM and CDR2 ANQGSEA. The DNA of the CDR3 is TGCAGCGTTGAAGGACAGGGTGATGAGCAGTACTTC. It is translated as CSVEGQGDEQYF.

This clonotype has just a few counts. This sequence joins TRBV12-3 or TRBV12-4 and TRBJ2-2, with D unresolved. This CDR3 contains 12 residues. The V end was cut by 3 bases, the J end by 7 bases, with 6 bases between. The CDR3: CASSLIVGELFF. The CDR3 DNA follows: TGTGCCAGCAGTTTGATCGTCGGGGAGCTGTTTTTT.

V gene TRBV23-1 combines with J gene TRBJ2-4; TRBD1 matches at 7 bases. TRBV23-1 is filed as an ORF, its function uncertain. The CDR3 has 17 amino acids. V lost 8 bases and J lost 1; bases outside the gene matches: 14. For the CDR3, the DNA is TGCGCCAGCGGCGCAGGGGGTGATAAGAAGGCCAAAAACATTCAGTACTTC. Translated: CASGAGGDKKAKNIQYF.

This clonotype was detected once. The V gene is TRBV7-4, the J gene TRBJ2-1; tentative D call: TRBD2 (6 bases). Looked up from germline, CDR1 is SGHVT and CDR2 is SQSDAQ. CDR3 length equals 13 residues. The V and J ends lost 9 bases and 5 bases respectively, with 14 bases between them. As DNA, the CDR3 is TGTGCCAGGGTTGGGGAGGCCAACAATGAGCAGTTCTTC. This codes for CARVGEANNEQFF.

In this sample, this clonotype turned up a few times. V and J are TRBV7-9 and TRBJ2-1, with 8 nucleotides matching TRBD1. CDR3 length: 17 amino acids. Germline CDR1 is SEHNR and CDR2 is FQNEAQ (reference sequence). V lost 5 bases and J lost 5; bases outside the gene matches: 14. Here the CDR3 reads CASSTTQGVTPNNEQFF. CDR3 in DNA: TGTGCCAGCAGCACCACACAGGGGGTAACCCCCAACAATGAGCAGTTCTTC. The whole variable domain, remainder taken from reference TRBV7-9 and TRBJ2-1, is DTGVSQNPRHKITKRGQNVTFRCDPISEHNRLYWYRQTLGQGPEFLTYFQNEAQLEKSRLLSDRFSAERPKGSFSTLEIQRTEQGDSAMYLCASSTTQGVTPNNEQFFGPGTRLTVL.

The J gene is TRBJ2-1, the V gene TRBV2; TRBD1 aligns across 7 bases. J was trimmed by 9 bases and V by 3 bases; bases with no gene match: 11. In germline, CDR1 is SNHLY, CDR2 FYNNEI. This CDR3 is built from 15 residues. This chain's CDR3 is CASSDPGTAEGEQFF. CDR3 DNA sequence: TGTGCCAGCAGTGATCCCGGGACAGCTGAAGGTGAGCAGTTCTTC.

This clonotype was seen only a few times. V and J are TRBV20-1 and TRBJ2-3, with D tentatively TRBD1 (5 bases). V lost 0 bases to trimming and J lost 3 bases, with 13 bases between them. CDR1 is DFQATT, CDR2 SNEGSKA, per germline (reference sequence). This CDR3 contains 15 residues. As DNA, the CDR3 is TGCAGTGCTAGAGATCTGTGGGGCGGTACAGATACGCAGTATTTT. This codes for CSARDLWGGTDTQYF.

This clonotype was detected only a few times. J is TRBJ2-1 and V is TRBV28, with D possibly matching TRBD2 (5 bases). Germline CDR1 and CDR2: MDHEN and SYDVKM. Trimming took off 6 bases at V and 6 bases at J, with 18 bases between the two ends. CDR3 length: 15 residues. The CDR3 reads CASSLILLRANEQFF. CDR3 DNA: TGTGCCAGCAGCCTGATCCTACTGAGGGCCAATGAGCAGTTCTTC.

The CDR3 nucleotides are TGTGCCAGCAGTCCGAAACTTCAGGGGTTCTACAATGAGCAGTTCTTC. Translating it yields CASSPKLQGFYNEQFF. The V call is TRBV27, the J call TRBJ2-1; tentatively, D is TRBD1 (6 bases). Per germline, CDR1 MNHEY and CDR2 SMNVEV (reference sequence). CDR3 length equals 16 residues. V was clipped by 5 bases and J by 3 bases, with 17 bases between them.

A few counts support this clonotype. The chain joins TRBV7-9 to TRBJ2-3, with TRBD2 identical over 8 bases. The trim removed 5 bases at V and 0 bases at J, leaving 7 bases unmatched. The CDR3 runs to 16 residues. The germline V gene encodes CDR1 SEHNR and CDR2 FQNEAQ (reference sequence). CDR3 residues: CASSLSRGGSTDTQYF. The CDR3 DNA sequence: TGTGCCAGCAGCCTATCTCGGGGGGGAAGCACAGATACGCAGTATTTT.

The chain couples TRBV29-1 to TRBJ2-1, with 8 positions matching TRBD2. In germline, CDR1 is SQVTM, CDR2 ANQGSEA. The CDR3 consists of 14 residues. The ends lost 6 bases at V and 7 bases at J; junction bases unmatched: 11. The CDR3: CSVLPYERGNEQFF. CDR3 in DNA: TGCAGCGTCCTCCCGTACGAGCGGGGGAATGAGCAGTTCTTC.

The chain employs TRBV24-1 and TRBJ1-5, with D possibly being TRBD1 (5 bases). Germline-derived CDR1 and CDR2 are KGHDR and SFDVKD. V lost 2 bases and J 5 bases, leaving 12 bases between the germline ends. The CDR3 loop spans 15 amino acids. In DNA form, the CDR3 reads TGTGCCACCAGTGATTCCGGGACGGCAGATCAGCCCCAGCATTTT. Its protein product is CATSDSGTADQPQHF.

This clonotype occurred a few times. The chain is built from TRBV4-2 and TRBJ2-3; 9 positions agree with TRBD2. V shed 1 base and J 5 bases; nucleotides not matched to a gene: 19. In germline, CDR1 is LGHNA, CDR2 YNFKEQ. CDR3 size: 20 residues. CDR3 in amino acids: CASSQVGGLGLAGPGDTQYF. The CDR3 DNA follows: TGTGCCAGCAGCCAAGTAGGAGGTCTAGGTCTAGCGGGGCCTGGAGATACGCAGTATTTT.

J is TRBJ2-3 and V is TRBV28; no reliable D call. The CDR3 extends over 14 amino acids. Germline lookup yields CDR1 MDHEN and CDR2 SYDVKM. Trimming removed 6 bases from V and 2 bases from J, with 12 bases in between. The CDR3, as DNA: TGTGCCAGCAGCCCAGGTCGGAACACAGATACGCAGTATTTT. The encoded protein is CASSPGRNTDTQYF.

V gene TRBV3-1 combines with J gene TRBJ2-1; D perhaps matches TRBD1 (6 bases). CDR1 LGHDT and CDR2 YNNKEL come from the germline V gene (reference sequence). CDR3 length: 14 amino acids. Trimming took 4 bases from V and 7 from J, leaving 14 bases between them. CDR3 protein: CASSPTGFGNEQFF. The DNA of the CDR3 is TGTGCCAGCAGCCCGACAGGATTCGGGAATGAGCAGTTCTTC.

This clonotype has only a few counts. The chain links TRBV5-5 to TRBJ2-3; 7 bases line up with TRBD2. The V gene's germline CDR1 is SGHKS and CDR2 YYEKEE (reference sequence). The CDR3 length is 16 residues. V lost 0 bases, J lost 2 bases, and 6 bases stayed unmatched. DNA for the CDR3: TGTGCCAGCAGCTTGGTGGCTAGCGGATTCACAGATACGCAGTATTTT. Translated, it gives CASSLVASGFTDTQYF.

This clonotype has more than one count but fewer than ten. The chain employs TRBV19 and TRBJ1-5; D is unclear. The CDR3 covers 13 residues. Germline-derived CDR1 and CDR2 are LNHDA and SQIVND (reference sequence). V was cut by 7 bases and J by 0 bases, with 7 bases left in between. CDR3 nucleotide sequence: TGTGCCAGTACGTGGGGTAGCAATCAGCCCCAGCATTTT. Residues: CASTWGSNQPQHF. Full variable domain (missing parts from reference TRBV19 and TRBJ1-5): DGGITQSPKYLFRKEGQNVTLSCEQNLNHDAMYWYRQDPGQGLRLIYYSQIVNDFQKGDIAEGYSVSREKKESFPLTVTSAQKNPTAFYLCASTWGSNQPQHFGDGTRLSIL.

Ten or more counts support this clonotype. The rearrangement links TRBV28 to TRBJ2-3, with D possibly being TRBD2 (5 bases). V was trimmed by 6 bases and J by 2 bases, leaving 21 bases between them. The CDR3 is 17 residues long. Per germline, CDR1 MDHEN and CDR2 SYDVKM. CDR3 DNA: TGTGCCAGCAGCCCCTATCGCGGGCGGGTTGACACAGATACGCAGTATTTT. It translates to CASSPYRGRVDTDTQYF. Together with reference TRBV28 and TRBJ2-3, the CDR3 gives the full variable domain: DVKVTQSSRYLVKRTGEKVFLECVQDMDHENMFWYRQDPGLGLRLIYFSYDVKMKEKGDIPEGYSVSREKKERFSLILESASTNQTSMYLCASSPYRGRVDTDTQYFGPGTRLTVL.

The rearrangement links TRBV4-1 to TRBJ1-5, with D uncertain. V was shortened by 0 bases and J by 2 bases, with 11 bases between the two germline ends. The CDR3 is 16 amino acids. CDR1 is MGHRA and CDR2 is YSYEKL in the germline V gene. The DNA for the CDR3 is TGCGCCAGCAGCCAAGATCCTGAGCGTCGCAATCAGCCCCAGCATTTT. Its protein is CASSQDPERRNQPQHF.

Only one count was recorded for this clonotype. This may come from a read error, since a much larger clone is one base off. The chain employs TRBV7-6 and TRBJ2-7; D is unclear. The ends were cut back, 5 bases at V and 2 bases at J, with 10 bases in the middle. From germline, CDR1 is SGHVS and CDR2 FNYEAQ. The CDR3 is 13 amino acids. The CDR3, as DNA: TGTGCCAGCAGCAACAACTTCGCCTACGAGCAGTACTTC. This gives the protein CASSNNFAYEQYF.

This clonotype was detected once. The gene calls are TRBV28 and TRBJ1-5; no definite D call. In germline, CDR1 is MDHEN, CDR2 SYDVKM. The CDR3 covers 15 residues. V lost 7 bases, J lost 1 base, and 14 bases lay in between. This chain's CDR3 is CASTLWAGSNQPQHF. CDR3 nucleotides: TGTGCCAGCACTCTCTGGGCGGGGAGCAATCAGCCCCAGCATTTT. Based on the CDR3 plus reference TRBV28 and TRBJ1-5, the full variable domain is DVKVTQSSRYLVKRTGEKVFLECVQDMDHENMFWYRQDPGLGLRLIYFSYDVKMKEKGDIPEGYSVSREKKERFSLILESASTNQTSMYLCASTLWAGSNQPQHFGDGTRLSIL.

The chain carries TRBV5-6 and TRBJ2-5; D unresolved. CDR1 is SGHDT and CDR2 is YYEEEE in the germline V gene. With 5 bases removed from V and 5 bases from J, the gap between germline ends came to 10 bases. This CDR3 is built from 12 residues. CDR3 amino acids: CASSPFAETQYF. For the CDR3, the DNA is TGTGCCAGCAGTCCCTTCGCCGAGACCCAGTACTTC.

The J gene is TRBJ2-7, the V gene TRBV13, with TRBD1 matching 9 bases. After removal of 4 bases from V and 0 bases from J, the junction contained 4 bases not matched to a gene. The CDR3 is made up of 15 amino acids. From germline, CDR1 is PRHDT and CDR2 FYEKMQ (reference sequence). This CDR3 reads CASSSGGQGSYEQYF. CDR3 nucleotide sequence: TGTGCCAGCAGCTCAGGGGGACAGGGCTCCTACGAGCAGTACTTC.